This T cell receptor (beta chain) is drawn from a study of cytomegalovirus exposure and HLA in healthy donors. Study background: Findings of an earlier analysis included over 95 million unique TCR beta sequences from some 200 million T cells. Study conclusions and caveats: Reported findings show TCR beta sequences accurately forecast HLA-A and HLA-B alleles in most subjects. Upon later analysis, HLA-associated TCR beta chains proved more clonally expanded than other, equally common chains. Most of the TCR beta V segments (in an earlier analysis) were productive either about 87% or about 30% of the time.

The CDR3 is made up of 16 amino acids. Trimming removed 4 bases at V and 2 bases at J, with 18 bases between. Germline V lookup: CDR1 MNHNY, CDR2 SVGAGI (reference sequence). Primers included in the PCR were 60 Vbeta and 13 Jbeta primers. Measured with immunoSEQ multiplex PCR; TCRdb has only the in-frame clones, and not every one. The data hold 150,000 to 200,000 clones, with about 77% observed a single time. This clone appeared once. No antigen is known for it. The chain employs TRBV6-6 and TRBJ2-7, with D perhaps matching TRBD1 (5 bases). The specimen was PBMCs. The TCR was taken from a woman younger than 45 in good health and CMV-seropositive. Here the CDR3 reads CASSSFATVPPYEQYF. DNA of the CDR3: TGTGCCAGCAGTTCCTTCGCGACAGTGCCCCCCTACGAGCAGTACTTC.